These T cell receptor beta chains were read from a single sample in a study of blood T cell repertoires in COVID-19. Measured with immunoSEQ multiplex PCR; TCRdb has only the in-frame clones, and not every one. The data contain about 180,000 clones, 88% of them singletons. The specimen was PBMCs or T cells enriched from blood (not recorded which). The receptors stem from a young woman who had recovered from COVID-19. CDR3s include the opening cysteine and the closing phenylalanine or tryptophan. The order of the fields is D gene, V gene, J gene, clone size, CDR3 DNA, CDR3 protein. D genes are given only for firm matches. Clone size is stated in some rows and not others, as once, few, many or a class when expanded.

D gene: .; V gene: TRBV4-1; J gene: TRBJ1-1; clone size: .; CDR3 DNA: TGCGCCAGCAGCCAAGTCGGAGGGAACACTGAAGCTTTCTTT; CDR3 protein: CASSQVGGNTEAFF
D gene: .; V gene: TRBV19; J gene: TRBJ1-6; clone size: .; CDR3 DNA: TGTGCCAGCAGTGCCGGGGTCCGCATTGGATCACCCCTCCACTTT; CDR3 protein: CASSAGVRIGSPLHF
D gene: TRBD2; V gene: TRBV4-3; J gene: TRBJ2-7; clone size: .; CDR3 DNA: TGCGCCAGCAGCCAAGATTCGGGGGGGAAGTACGAGCAGTACTTC; CDR3 protein: CASSQDSGGKYEQYF
D gene: TRBD1; V gene: TRBV7-2; J gene: TRBJ2-3; clone size: .; CDR3 DNA: TGTGCCAGCAGCCCCCGACAGGGGGCCGCAGATACGCAGTATTTT; CDR3 protein: CASSPRQGAADTQYF
D gene: .; V gene: TRBV2; J gene: TRBJ1-5; clone size: .; CDR3 DNA: TGTGCCAGCAGTGAAACATCAGGGAGCAATCAGCCCCAGCATTTT; CDR3 protein: CASSETSGSNQPQHF
D gene: .; V gene: TRBV28; J gene: TRBJ2-7; clone size: .; CDR3 DNA: TGTGCCAGCAGTCTACCGGGACTGTTCTACTACGAGCAGTACTTC; CDR3 protein: CASSLPGLFYYEQYF
D gene: .; V gene: TRBV28; J gene: TRBJ1-1; clone size: once; CDR3 DNA: TGTGCCAGCGCTCAGGGTTGGTGGACTGAAGCTTTCTTT; CDR3 protein: CASAQGWWTEAFF
D gene: .; V gene: TRBV7-2; J gene: TRBJ1-2; clone size: .; CDR3 DNA: TGTGCCAGCAGCTCCTCAGGGGAATGGGGTGGCTACACCTTC; CDR3 protein: CASSSSGEWGGYTF
D gene: .; V gene: TRBV28; J gene: TRBJ2-7; clone size: .; CDR3 DNA: TGTGCCAGCAGTCCGTCTCAGGGGATCCCCTACGAGCAGTACTTC; CDR3 protein: CASSPSQGIPYEQYF
D gene: .; V gene: TRBV4-1; J gene: TRBJ1-2; clone size: .; CDR3 DNA: TGCGCCAGCAGCCAAGCGGTGCCCCAGGGAGGGAAGGTCTATGGCTACACCTTC; CDR3 protein: CASSQAVPQGGKVYGYTF